This T cell receptor beta chain comes out of a study of regulatory T cells in long-lasting Graves disease. The table lists this clonotype with many counts. V lost 1 base and J lost 6, with 11 bases in between. CDR1 is LNHDA and CDR2 is SQIVND in the germline V gene (reference sequence). This CDR3 is built from 14 residues. As to time point: newly diagnosed GD, antithyroid drugs for less than 3 months. Researchers made the TCR library from RNA that was extracted from PBMCs. Researchers made TCR beta libraries by using iRepertoire HTBI primers and running Arm-PCR on CDR3 regions. Via MiXCR, TCRdb re-called the multiplex PCR reads, giving one row per CDR3 protein. The table records 200,000 to 250,000 distinct CDR3 sequences, approximately 18% of them present only once. The same data also went into a second study, on T cells in Graves' hyperthyroidism and ophthalmopathy. That source adds: Graves' hyperthyroidism qualified as stable when ophthalmopathy did not progress within 18 months. Most expanded thyroid clonotypes above 0.001 recurred in blood. Onset of ophthalmopathy came a median approximately 6 months after the model predicted it.

The source is a woman aged 25 to 45 with Graves disease. Specimen: peripheral blood mononuclear cells (PBMCs), collected at new diagnosis, from a patient treated with antithyroid drugs. V gene TRBV19 combines with J gene TRBJ2-3; no definite D call. CDR3 region: CASSIGGIGDTQYF. CDR3 in DNA: TGTGCCAGTAGTATAGGTGGTATTGGTGATACGCAGTATTTT.